Below, one T cell receptor (beta chain) is given with its context. Its cognate antigen is unknown. Clones were sequenced by immunoSEQ multiplex PCR, and TCRdb holds only the in-frame ones, with some missing. This table has more than 110,000 clones, 80% to 90% appearing once. These data come from a study of T cell responses to AZD1222 COVID-19 vaccine. Across the study: It was second doses at about 4 or about 12 weeks that were pooled.

Study-level findings and limits: Donors were mostly white British, more females; clonal diversity possibly underestimated. Distributed over spike, vaccine-associated CD4 TCRs predominated at 160-218 and 743-854.

This CDR3 comprises 14 residues. Germline-derived CDR1 and CDR2 are SGHRS and YFSETQ. V was pared by 4 bases and J by 2 bases, with 6 bases of the junction left unmatched. Source: peripheral blood, taken on day 0 of AZD1222 vaccination. The source is an adult in good health. The chain has TRBV5-1 and TRBJ2-7, with 7 bases fitting TRBD1. The CDR3 bases are TGCGCCAGCAGCCTCGGGACAGCCGCCTACGAGCAGTACTTC. Translating it yields CASSLGTAAYEQYF.